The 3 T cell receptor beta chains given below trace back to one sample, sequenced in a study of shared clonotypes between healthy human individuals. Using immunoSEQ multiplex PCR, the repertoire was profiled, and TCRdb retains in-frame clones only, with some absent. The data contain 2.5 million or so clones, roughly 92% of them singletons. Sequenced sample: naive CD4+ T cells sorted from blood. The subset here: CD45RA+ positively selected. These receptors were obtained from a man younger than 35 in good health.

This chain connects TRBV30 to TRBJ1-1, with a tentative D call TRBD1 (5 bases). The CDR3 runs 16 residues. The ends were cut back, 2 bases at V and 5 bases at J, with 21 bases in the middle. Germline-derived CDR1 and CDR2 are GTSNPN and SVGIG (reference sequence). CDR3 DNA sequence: TGTGCCTGGAGTCTCCGAACAGGAAAAGTAGGGACTGAAGCTTTCTTT. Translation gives CAWSLRTGKVGTEAFF.

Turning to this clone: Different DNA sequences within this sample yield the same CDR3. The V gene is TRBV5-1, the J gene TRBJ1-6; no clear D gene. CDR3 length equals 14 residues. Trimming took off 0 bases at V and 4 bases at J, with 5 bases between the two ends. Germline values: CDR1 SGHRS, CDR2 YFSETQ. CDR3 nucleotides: TGCGCCAGCAGCTTGGCTGGATATAATTCACCCCTCCACTTT. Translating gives CASSLAGYNSPLHF.

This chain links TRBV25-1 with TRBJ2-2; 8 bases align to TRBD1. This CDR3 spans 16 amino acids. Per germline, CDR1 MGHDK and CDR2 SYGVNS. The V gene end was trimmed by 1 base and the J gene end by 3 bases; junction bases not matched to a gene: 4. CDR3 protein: CASSEWGTGHTGELFF. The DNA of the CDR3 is TGTGCCAGCAGTGAATGGGGGACAGGTCACACCGGGGAGCTGTTTTTT.